This TCR beta chain appears in the sequencing data of a study of blood T cell repertoires in COVID-19. Study-level information: Specimens from acute and convalescent COVID-19 originated in the United States, Italy and Spain.

V trimming: 3 bases; J trimming: 3 bases; junction bases outside the gene matches: 15. CDR1 and CDR2 from the germline V gene are SGHNT and YENEEA. This CDR3 contains 18 residues. Original data processing: Amplification from reference gene primers served as the basis for estimated nucleated cell counts. Assay: immunoSEQ multiplex PCR; the TCRdb copy retains only in-frame clones and omits some. D and trimming come from the DNA, and the V and J calls and clone size come from that table. The sample yields 300,000 to 400,000 clones, more than 75% seen once. The sample comprised peripheral blood. V gene TRBV11-3 combines with J gene TRBJ2-3; TRBD2 aligns across 7 bases. This TCR was sampled from a woman between 18 and 29 years old who had recovered from COVID-19. The CDR3 sequence is CASSLGPGGGEGTDTQYF. The CDR3, as DNA: TGTGCCAGCAGCTTGGGGCCTGGTGGAGGGGAGGGTACAGATACGCAGTATTTT.